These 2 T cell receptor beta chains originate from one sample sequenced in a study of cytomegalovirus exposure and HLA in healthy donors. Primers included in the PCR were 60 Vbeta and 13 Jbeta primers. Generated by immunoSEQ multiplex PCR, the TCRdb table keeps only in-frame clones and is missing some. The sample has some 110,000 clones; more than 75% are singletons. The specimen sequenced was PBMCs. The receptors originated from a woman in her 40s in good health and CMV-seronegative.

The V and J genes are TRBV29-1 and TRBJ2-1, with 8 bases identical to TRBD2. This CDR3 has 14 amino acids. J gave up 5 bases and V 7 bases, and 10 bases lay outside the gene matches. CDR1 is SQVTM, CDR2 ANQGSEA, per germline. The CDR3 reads CSAYSGNKNNEQFF. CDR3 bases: TGCAGCGCATATAGCGGGAACAAGAACAATGAGCAGTTCTTC.

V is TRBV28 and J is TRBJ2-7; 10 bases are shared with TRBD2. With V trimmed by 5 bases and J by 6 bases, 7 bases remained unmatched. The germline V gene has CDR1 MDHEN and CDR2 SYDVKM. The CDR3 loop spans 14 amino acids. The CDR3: CASSLAGEGFEQYF. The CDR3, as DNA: TGTGCCAGCAGTCTAGCGGGAGAGGGCTTCGAGCAGTACTTC.